This TCR beta chain appears in the sequencing data of a study of blood T cell repertoires in COVID-19. The CDR3 covers 15 residues. The junction had 5 bases not matched to a gene; V was cut back by 4 bases and J by 4 bases. Germline V CDR1 and CDR2: SGHNT, YYREEE (reference sequence). Patients of the Seattle cohort, enrolled during active infection, were followed longitudinally. As processed by the authors: Estimates of nucleated cell counts were drawn from the amplification of reference gene primers. TCRdb's copy holds only in-frame clones and misses some; the assay was immunoSEQ multiplex PCR. V and J calls and clone size are given by that table; D and trimming were obtained from the DNA. The table records about 500,000 clones, 85% to 90% of them present only once.

This receptor was obtained from a young man with COVID-19, enrolled during active disease. The V call is TRBV5-4, the J call TRBJ2-1; TRBD2 matches at 10 bases. Sequencing was performed on peripheral blood. In DNA form, the CDR3 reads TGTGCCAGCAGCGTAGCGGGAGGAATTTACAATGAGCAGTTCTTC. It yields the protein CASSVAGGIYNEQFF. Based on the CDR3 plus reference TRBV5-4 and TRBJ2-1, the full variable domain is ETGVTQSPTHLIKTRGQQVTLRCSSQSGHNTVSWYQQALGQGPQFIFQYYREEENGRGNFPPRFSGLQFPNYSSELNVNALELDDSALYLCASSVAGGIYNEQFFGPGTRLTVL.